This record covers a single TCR beta chain. Its antigen remains unidentified. V lost 3 bases, J lost 3 bases, and 8 bases lay in between. The CDR3 covers 13 residues. Germline assignment: CDR1 SGDLS and CDR2 YYNGEE. The data originate from a study of graft-versus-host responses after intestinal transplantation. The method was immunoSEQ multiplex PCR; TCRdb's version includes in-frame clones alone and lacks a portion of them. The sample lists about 73,000 clones; around 87% were seen once. Specimen: unstimulated CD8+ T cells sorted from spleen or lymph node cells, collected before transplant. The receptor was derived from a human donor who was the organ donor for an intestinal transplant. The J gene is TRBJ2-3, the V gene TRBV9, with D possibly being TRBD1 (5 bases). The CDR3 sequence is CASSGGLTDTQYF. In DNA, the CDR3 is TGTGCCAGCAGCGGGGGCTTGACAGATACGCAGTATTTT.